Listed below are T cell receptor beta chains from one sample, sequenced in a study of blood T cell repertoires in COVID-19. This table comes from immunoSEQ multiplex PCR, and its TCRdb copy is limited to in-frame clones, with some not included. In the table there are some 300,000 clones, 88% of which are singletons. Material: PBMCs or T cells enriched from blood (not recorded which). All receptors come from a woman aged 55-69 years in a cohort exposed to, infected with or recovered from COVID-19 (not recorded which). Both conserved end residues are part of each CDR3. The D gene is left open where the match is weak.

TRBD2 | 14 | TRBV5-1 | CASSEGTSAGEQFF
. | 13 | TRBV15 | CATSSQGSGEQYF
. | 15 | TRBV5-4 | CASSLRQASNYGYTF
. | 15 | TRBV15 | CATKEDLTYNSPLHF
TRBD2 | 14 | TRBV7-3 | CASSKTSGNNEQFF
TRBD2 | 14 | TRBV5-1 | CASSFGGLTYEQYF
TRBD1 | 16 | TRBV5-1 | CASSLQGAGSNEKLFF
TRBD2 | 15 | TRBV7-6 | CASSVSGSRTDTQYF
TRBD1 | 14 | TRBV30 | CAWSKDRLKTPQHF
. | 13 | TRBV6-4 | CAAPPPGTYEQYF